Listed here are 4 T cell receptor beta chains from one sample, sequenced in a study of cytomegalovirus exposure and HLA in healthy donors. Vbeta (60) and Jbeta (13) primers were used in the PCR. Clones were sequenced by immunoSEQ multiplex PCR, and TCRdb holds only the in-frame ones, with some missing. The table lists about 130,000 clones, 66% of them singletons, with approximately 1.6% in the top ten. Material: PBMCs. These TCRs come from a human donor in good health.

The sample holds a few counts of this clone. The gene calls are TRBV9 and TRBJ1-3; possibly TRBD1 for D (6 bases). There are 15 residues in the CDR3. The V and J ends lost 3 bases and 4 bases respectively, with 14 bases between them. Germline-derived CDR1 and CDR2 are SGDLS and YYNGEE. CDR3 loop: CASSEGGGRGNTIYF. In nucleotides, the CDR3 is TGTGCCAGCAGCGAAGGGGGGGGCAGAGGAAACACCATATATTTT.

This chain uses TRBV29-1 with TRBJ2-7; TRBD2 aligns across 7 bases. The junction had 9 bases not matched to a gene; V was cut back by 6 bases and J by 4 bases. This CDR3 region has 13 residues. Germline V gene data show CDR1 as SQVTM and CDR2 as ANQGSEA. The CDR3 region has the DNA TGCAGCGTGGGGGAGGGCCAATCGTACGAGCAGTACTTC. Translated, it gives CSVGEGQSYEQYF.

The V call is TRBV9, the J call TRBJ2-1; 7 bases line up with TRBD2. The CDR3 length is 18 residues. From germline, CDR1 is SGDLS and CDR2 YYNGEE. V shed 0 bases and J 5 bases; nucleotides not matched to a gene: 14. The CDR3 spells CASSVGWAGVRRNNEQFF. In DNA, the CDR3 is TGTGCCAGCAGCGTAGGATGGGCGGGAGTTCGAAGGAACAATGAGCAGTTCTTC.

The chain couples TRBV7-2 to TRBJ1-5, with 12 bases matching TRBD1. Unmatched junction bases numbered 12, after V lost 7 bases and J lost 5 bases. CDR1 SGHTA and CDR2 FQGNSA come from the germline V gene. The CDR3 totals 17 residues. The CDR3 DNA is TGTGCCAGCACACCGGGACAGGGGGCCATCAGATATCAGCCCCAGCATTTT. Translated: CASTPGQGAIRYQPQHF. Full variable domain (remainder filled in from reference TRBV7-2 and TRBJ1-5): GAGVSQSPSNKVTEKGKDVELRCDPISGHTALYWYRQSLGQGLEFLIYFQGNSAPDKSGLPSDRFSAERTGGSVSTLTIQRTQQEDSAVYLCASTPGQGAIRYQPQHFGDGTRLSIL.